This TCR beta chain originates from a study of blood T cell repertoires in COVID-19. Study background: The study drew acute and convalescent COVID-19 samples from the United States, Italy and Spain.

Using immunoSEQ multiplex PCR, the repertoire was profiled, and TCRdb retains in-frame clones only, with some absent. The sample includes 150,000 to 200,000 clones, more than 75% of them seen just once. The CDR3 covers 14 residues. Germline loops: CDR1 LGHDT, CDR2 YNNKEL (reference sequence). V lost 1 base, J lost 5 bases, and 9 bases lay in between. Sequenced sample: peripheral blood. This chain uses TRBV3-1 (or the pseudogene TRBV3-2) with TRBJ1-5, with D tentatively TRBD1 (6 bases). The clonotype originates from a man between 60 and 75 years old with active or convalescent COVID-19. CDR3 amino acids: CASSQGAGDQPQHF. CDR3 nucleotide sequence: TGTGCCAGCAGCCAAGGGGCAGGGGATCAGCCCCAGCATTTT.